The following is a TCR beta chain sequence with its context. Its target is not known. Genes here carry mouse names. The read falls 4 residues short of the CDR3 end, and the missing part is taken from the germline J gene. RNA, once extracted, was reverse transcribed into cDNA for use as the sequencing template. Method: immunoSEQ multiplex PCR; TCRdb's copy keeps in-frame clones and lacks some. Found here are roughly 260,000 clones, no singletons; the ten largest cover around 1.2%. CDR3 length: 13 amino acids. V gave up 5 bases and J gave up 3 bases, with 8 bases separating them. Germline V lookup: CDR1 MSHET, CDR2 SYDVDS. This sample is part of a study of CD8+ T cells in alopecia areata. Study-wide findings and caveats: TCRs were shared less clearly across patients than in mice, possibly for HLA-related reasons. Resident alphabeta T cells of normal skin are also sequenced in scalp samples. Researchers report lesional scalp, most notably alopecia totalis/universalis, outstripped normal scalp in clonality.

Cells that came from pooled cutaneous lymph nodes were sorted using CD4, CD8alpha, NKG2D, NKG2ACE and other markers. The sequenced sample consisted of CD4+ T cells sorted from a lymph node. The V and J genes are TRBV29 and TRBJ2-1; the D gene is possibly TRBD1 (6 bases). The receptor was isolated from a C3H/HeJ mouse with alopecia areata. MHC haplotype of the strain: H2-k. Here the CDR3 reads CASSQGLYAEQFF. CDR3 DNA (partial): TGTGCTAGCAGTCAGGGGCTCTATGCT.